The next 13 T cell receptor beta chains were all read from a single sample in a study of CD8 T cells in ankylosing spondylitis. MiXCR was run by TCRdb on the 5' RACE reads, yielding one entry per CDR3 protein. The sample has about 100,000 distinct CDR3 sequences, about 8.8% seen once. Sequencing input: blood, either unsorted or a sorted T cell fraction (not recorded which). The receptors here all came from a male donor with ankylosing spondylitis or in good health (not recorded which).

The CDR3 loop reads CASSPGLAGGMDTQYF. CDR3 DNA sequence: TGTGCCAGCAGCCCGGGACTAGCGGGCGGGATGGATACGCAGTATTTT. The chain uses TRBV3-1 and TRBJ2-3; 12 bases line up with TRBD2. CDR3 length: 16 residues. V lost 4 bases, J lost 6 bases, and 8 bases stayed unmatched. Germline loops: CDR1 LGHDT, CDR2 YNNKEL (reference sequence).

This clonotype was observed a handful of times. The chain uses TRBV6-1 and TRBJ2-5; D unresolved. CDR1 and CDR2 (germline): MNHNS, SASEGT. Trimming cost V 3 bases and J 7 bases, with 15 bases left between them. The CDR3 consists of 14 residues. The CDR3 region has the DNA TGTGCCAGCAGTGAGGCTAGGCAGATTGGGACCCAGTACTTC. The encoded protein is CASSEARQIGTQYF.

This clonotype showed up many times. The chain links TRBV24-1 to TRBJ2-1, with a possible D match to TRBD1 (5 bases). The germline V gene has CDR1 KGHDR and CDR2 SFDVKD. Trimming removed 9 bases at V and 2 bases at J, with 16 bases between. CDR3 length equals 15 residues. In DNA form, the CDR3 reads TGTGCCACCGCCCCAATGGACACGACCTACAATGAGCAGTTCTTC. Amino acid sequence: CATAPMDTTYNEQFF.

At least ten counts were recorded for this clonotype. The gene calls are TRBV18 and TRBJ2-5, with D perhaps TRBD2 (6 bases). V was clipped by 4 bases and J by 7 bases, with 10 bases between them. CDR1 and CDR2 (germline): KGHSH, LQKENI. The CDR3 has 12 amino acids. In nucleotides, the CDR3 is TGTGCCAGCTCACAACCCGGGGGGACCCAGTACTTC. Its translation: CASSQPGGTQYF.

At least ten counts were recorded for this clonotype. The chain has TRBV4-1 and TRBJ2-7, with D unresolved. Trimming pared 4 bases from V and 2 bases from J, leaving 15 bases between. The CDR3 runs 15 residues. Germline CDR1 and CDR2: MGHRA and YSYEKL. The chain's CDR3 is CASSLEPTTPYEQYF. CDR3 bases: TGCGCCAGCAGCCTGGAACCAACCACCCCCTACGAGCAGTACTTC.

This clonotype was recorded many times. The chain uses TRBV2 and TRBJ2-3; 8 nucleotides match TRBD2. The germline V gene encodes CDR1 SNHLY and CDR2 FYNNEI. The ends lost 5 bases at V and 0 bases at J; junction bases unmatched: 7. This CDR3 spans 16 amino acids. The CDR3 bases are TGTGCCAGCAGTCAAACTAGCGGACCTAGCACAGATACGCAGTATTTT. This sequence encodes CASSQTSGPSTDTQYF.

This clonotype was picked up many times. The chain is built from TRBV5-5 and TRBJ2-7, with no clear D. This CDR3 spans 14 amino acids. Germline loops: CDR1 SGHKS, CDR2 YYEKEE (reference sequence). V shed 0 bases and J shed 2 bases, with 9 bases lying between them. CDR3 protein: CASSLVPETYEQYF. Here the CDR3 DNA reads TGTGCCAGCAGCTTGGTCCCAGAAACCTACGAGCAGTACTTC.

This clonotype has at least ten counts. The chain combines TRBV27 with TRBJ2-5, with D perhaps TRBD1 (6 bases). Germline-derived CDR1 and CDR2 are MNHEY and SMNVEV (reference sequence). This CDR3 is 15 amino acids long. The V end was cut by 2 bases, the J end by 2 bases, with 12 bases between. CDR3 region: CASSLGHRAQETQYF. For the CDR3, the DNA is TGTGCCAGCAGTTTAGGCCACAGGGCTCAAGAGACCCAGTACTTC.

Notes on this clonotype: One base away lies a much larger clone, so this may be a sequencing read error. The chain is built from TRBV12-3 or TRBV12-4 and TRBJ2-1; 9 nucleotides match TRBD2. The junction had 14 bases not matched to a gene; V was cut back by 5 bases and J by 6 bases. The CDR3 runs 17 residues. The CDR3 loop is CASSADSGGLWVNEQFF. DNA of the CDR3: TGTGCCAGCAGTGCTGATAGCGGGGGCCTATGGGTCAATGAGCAGTTCTTC.

This clonotype was counted a few times. This chain connects TRBV5-1 to TRBJ2-5; 9 nucleotides match TRBD1. Germline assignment: CDR1 SGHRS and CDR2 YFSETQ. The CDR3 is 14 amino acids. The trim removed 5 bases at V and 3 bases at J, leaving 5 bases unmatched. The CDR3: CASRSRTGEETQYF. The CDR3 region has the DNA TGCGCCAGCAGATCCCGGACAGGGGAAGAGACCCAGTACTTC.

This clonotype was detected a few times. The chain links TRBV3-1 to TRBJ2-6; 7 bases are shared with TRBD1. This CDR3 spans 19 amino acids. CDR1 and CDR2 from the germline V gene are LGHDT and YNNKEL (reference sequence). The V gene end was trimmed by 0 bases and the J gene end by 2 bases; junction bases not matched to a gene: 10. The CDR3 coding sequence is TGTGCCAGCAGCCAAGATAAGGGGACAGAGAAAACTGGGGCCAACGTCCTGACTTTC. Its translation is CASSQDKGTEKTGANVLTF.

This clonotype appeared a few times. CDR3 protein: CASGPLRQLYGYTF. As DNA, the CDR3 is TGTGCCAGCGGCCCTTTAAGACAACTCTATGGCTACACCTTC. The rearrangement joins TRBV27 to TRBJ1-2; D is ambiguous. The CDR3 runs 14 residues. The V end was cut by 8 bases, the J end by 4 bases, with 17 bases between. Germline CDR1 reads MNHEY; CDR2 reads SMNVEV (reference sequence).

The chain recombines TRBV20-1 with TRBJ2-5; 8 bases match TRBD2. The CDR3 consists of 14 residues. V gave up 5 bases and J gave up 9 bases; unmatched junction bases: 14. The V gene's germline CDR1 is DFQATT and CDR2 SNEGSKA (reference sequence). In nucleotides, the CDR3 is TGCAGTGCTCTCCGGGAGGGAGAGCGGGGGTCCCAGTACTTC. Its protein product is CSALREGERGSQYF.